This TCR beta chain was recovered during a study of response to subunit inactivated influenza vaccine. V lost 1 base and J lost 4, with 12 bases in between. Germline V gene data show CDR1 as SGHAT and CDR2 as FQNNGV. This CDR3 contains 15 residues. Using its own MiXCR run on the RT-PCR reads, TCRdb lists one record per CDR3 protein. The data contain roughly 500,000 distinct CDR3 sequences, about 17% of them seen just once; the ten biggest clones take up less than 4%. Ten or more counts support this clonotype. V usage is TRBV11-2 and J usage is TRBJ2-3; D assignment may be TRBD1 or TRBD2 (5 bases each). This sample comprised CD4+ T cells sorted from PBMCs, obtained around 25 months after vaccination. This sequence was found in a man between 50 and 75 years old who received an inactivated influenza vaccine. The CDR3 reads CASSLGGIGADTQYF. CDR3 nucleotides: TGTGCCAGCAGCTTAGGGGGGATTGGGGCAGATACGCAGTATTTT.